This T cell receptor (beta chain) was recovered during a study of T cells in Graves' hyperthyroidism and ophthalmopathy (dated by TCRdb to between 2017 and 2020). Turning to the overall study: Peripheral blood was collected at initial diagnosis, before any treatment. The 100 or so discovery patients were randomly divided into training and test sets at a 7:3 ratio. Once sampling was done, hyperthyroidism patients were given methimazole at a starting dose of 30 mg daily, whereas ophthalmopathy patients were given high-dose intravenous methylprednisolone. An independent validation cohort of fewer than 20 hyperthyroidism patients and 17 patients who later progressed to ophthalmopathy tested prospective prediction of ophthalmopathy. According to the paper, TCR Vbeta CDR3 sequencing was carried out on 135 peripheral blood samples, which came from over 40 ophthalmopathy, approximately 78 hyperthyroidism and around 17 progressor patients. A discovery cohort of about 96 patients, roughly 43 with Graves' ophthalmopathy and over 55 with stable Graves' hyperthyroidism, was used to find distinguishing TCR V-J signatures. In more than 5 Graves' hyperthyroidism patients, the study also compared T-cell repertoires from thyroid tissue with T-cell repertoires from blood. What the research found in general, with its limitations: Blood samples also contained most of the expanded thyroid clonotypes (frequency above 0.001), which suggests that blood repertoires may reflect thyroid immune responses. Sample size was not statistically predetermined, and blinding of investigators to group allocation was not performed. In cross-validation, a model built on a 13 V-J signature told ophthalmopathy apart from stable hyperthyroidism with over 85% sensitivity and roughly 81% specificity, and in testing the same model reached 80%/75%. In validation, progression to ophthalmopathy was predicted by the model with roughly 71% sensitivity and around 76% specificity, a median of approximately 7.1 months before onset.

The hyperthyroidism patients were between 18 and 65 years old and newly diagnosed, with a disease duration of less than 2 months. Any patient with an uncontrolled infection, another autoimmune disease, pregnancy or lactation was excluded. Diagnoses were based on clinical symptoms, serum thyroxine and TRAb, thyroid ultrasound and orbital computed tomography. For progressor patients, blood was drawn at the first diagnosis of hyperthyroidism, before any ophthalmopathy symptoms had appeared. PBMCs were separated from approximately 10 ml of fresh peripheral blood using Ficoll-Paque density gradient centrifugation. Patients classed as progressors first received a Graves' hyperthyroidism diagnosis and then went on to develop ophthalmopathy during follow-up. Total RNA was extracted with Trizol reagent, and quality was checked on an Agilent 2100 Bioanalyzer. Only a few counts were recorded for this clonotype. Its antigen is currently not known. No base quality information exists; no much larger clone differs at one position.

The TCR beta CDR3 regions were amplified from the RNA transcripts. The first round of RT-PCR for the TCR CDR3 was performed with the HTBI primer set and the Qiagen OneStep RT-PCR kit. Libraries were constructed in a second round of multiplex PCR, after which size selection and purification were carried out. Paired-end sequencing of the libraries was performed with 100 bp reads on an Illumina HiSeq2000. As for the authors' bioinformatics: SOAPnuke was used to process the raw data, throwing out any read that contained adapters or uncalled bases, had a mean Phred below 15, or lacked an exact constant-primer or identifier match. COPE v1.2.5 was used to merge high-quality paired reads, and clonotypes were defined as unique nucleotide sequences. MiTCR v1.1 was used to align the clonotypes against IMGT TRBV, TRBD and TRBJ reference segments. Only V-J combinations with frequency above 0.0001, covering 99.2% of repertoires, were analysed. A TCS score was defined as the ratio of F50 (clonal expansion) to E x V (chaos), with BLOSUM62-based TCRdist applied between CDR3 peptides within each V-J. Welch's t-statistics and random forest reduced 500 to 550 V-J features to 10 to 15, which were used in a naive Bayes classifier (R e1071). TCRdb passed the public sequencing reads through fastp at Q25 and MiXCR, retaining productive beta sequences. Every entry covers one CDR3 protein and lists the most common genes and DNA from its rows. The V and J calls reflect TCRdb's pipeline rather than the authors' work. This sample is represented by about 250,000 distinct CDR3 sequences; over 12% of them were singletons. Of the sample, around 30% falls within the top ten clones.

The material sequenced was blood. This receptor was obtained from a woman aged 50 to 60 with Graves' hyperthyroidism that later progressed to Graves' ophthalmopathy.

The DNA is as follows: TGTGCCTGGAGCCCTCGGGACGAGCAGTACTTC. Its product reads: CAWSPRDEQYF. This sequence uses TRBV30 and TRBJ2-7; the D gene lacks a confident call. CDR1 and CDR2 are drawn from the germline V gene (reference sequence): GTSNPN, SVGIG. Trimming costs V 3 bases and J 5 bases, and their ends lie 8 bases apart. The CDR3 sequence holds 11 residues, the cysteine and phenylalanine included. Only CDR3 DNA remains: 33 bases, in frame from the first base.